This TCR beta chain appears in the sequencing data of a study of graft-versus-host responses after intestinal transplantation. Study-level background: All recipients were given anti-thymocyte globulin induction, and tacrolimus and steroids were then administered for roughly 3 years.

On this clone itself: The target antigen is unknown.

This CDR3 comprises 15 residues. Germline V CDR1 and CDR2: SQVTM, ANQGSEA. The V and J ends lost 4 bases and 1 base respectively, with 14 bases between them. Method: immunoSEQ multiplex PCR; TCRdb's copy keeps in-frame clones and lacks some. This table has 110,000 to 150,000 clones, 85% to 95% appearing once. This chain connects TRBV29-1 to TRBJ1-5; the D gene is possibly TRBD1 (6 bases). This TCR came from a human donor who received an intestinal transplant. The specimen was unstimulated CD4+ T cells sorted from spleen or lymph node cells, collected before intestinal transplant. The CDR3 is CSVGTGRGSNQPQHF. The CDR3 DNA reads as TGCAGCGTTGGTACAGGGAGGGGCAGCAATCAGCCCCAGCATTTT.